Described below is a single TCR beta chain sequence and its context. The sample belongs to a study of T cell changes during pregnancy in multiple sclerosis. CDR1 and CDR2 (germline): SGHVS, FNYEAQ. Germline trimming cut 5 bases from V and 8 bases from J; bases unmatched to any gene: 9. The CDR3 covers 15 residues. Sequencing used immunoSEQ multiplex PCR; TCRdb keeps in-frame clones, though not all of them. The table lists 50,000 to 70,000 clones, 93% of them singletons. The rearrangement joins TRBV7-6 to TRBJ2-1, with 10 bases that match TRBD2. The TCR was taken from a female donor with multiple sclerosis, enrolled in a pregnancy study. The sample in question was peripheral blood, obtained after pregnancy. In DNA form, the CDR3 reads TGTGCCAGCAGCAGGAGCGGGAGGGCGCCCGATGAGCAGTTCTTC. Translated, it gives CASSRSGRAPDEQFF.